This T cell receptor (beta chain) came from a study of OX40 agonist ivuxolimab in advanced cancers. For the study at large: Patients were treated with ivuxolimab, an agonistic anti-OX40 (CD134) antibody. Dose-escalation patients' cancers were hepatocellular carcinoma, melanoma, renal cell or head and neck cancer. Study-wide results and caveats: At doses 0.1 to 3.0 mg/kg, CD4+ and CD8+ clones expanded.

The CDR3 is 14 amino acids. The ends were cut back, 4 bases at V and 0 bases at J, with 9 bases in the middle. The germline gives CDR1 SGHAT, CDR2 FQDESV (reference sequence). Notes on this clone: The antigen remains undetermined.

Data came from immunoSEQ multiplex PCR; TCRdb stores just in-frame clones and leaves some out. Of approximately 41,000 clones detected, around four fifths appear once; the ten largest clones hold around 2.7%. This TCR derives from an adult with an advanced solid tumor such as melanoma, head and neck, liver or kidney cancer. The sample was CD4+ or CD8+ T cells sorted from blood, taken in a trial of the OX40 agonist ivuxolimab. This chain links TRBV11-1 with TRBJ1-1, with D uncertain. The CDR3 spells CASSSIGMNTEAFF. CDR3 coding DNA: TGTGCCAGCAGCTCAATAGGTATGAACACTGAAGCTTTCTTT.